These 7 T cell receptor beta chains were sequenced from one sample in a study of cytomegalovirus exposure and HLA in healthy donors. Researchers ran the PCR with 60 Vbeta and 13 Jbeta primers. The repertoire was sequenced with immunoSEQ multiplex PCR; TCRdb's copy has only in-frame clones and lacks some. Of roughly 99,000 clones detected, 73% appear once; the ten largest clones hold around 7.8%. Material for sequencing was PBMCs. Source of these receptors: a man aged 25 to 40 in good health and CMV-seronegative.

The J gene is TRBJ1-4, the V gene TRBV29-1; D is perhaps TRBD1 (6 bases). V lost 4 bases, J lost 1 base, and 10 bases lay in between. This CDR3 has 14 amino acids. Germline V lookup: CDR1 SQVTM, CDR2 ANQGSEA. CDR3 sequence: CSVGDMGTNEKLFF. CDR3 DNA sequence: TGCAGCGTTGGGGACATGGGAACTAATGAAAAACTGTTTTTT.

This clone was seen only once. The genes are TRBV2 and TRBJ2-2, with D possibly being TRBD1 (6 bases). Trimming removed 10 bases at V and 8 bases at J, with 14 bases between. This CDR3 has 12 amino acids. Germline V gives CDR1 SNHLY, CDR2 FYNNEI. CDR3 coding DNA: TGTGCCACCGGACAGCGTGGAGGGGAGCTGTTTTTT. Translated, it gives CATGQRGGELFF.

This clone was found a few times. This rearrangement joins TRBV5-1 to TRBJ1-4; 8 bases fit TRBD1. CDR3 length: 14 amino acids. With 1 base clipped from V and 7 bases from J, the junction kept 3 bases outside the gene matches. The germline CDR1 and CDR2 sequences are SGHRS and YFSETQ. CDR3 nucleotide sequence: TGCGCCAGCAGCTTGCCAGGGGGCGGTGAAAAACTGTTTTTT. This codes for CASSLPGGGEKLFF.

This chain uses TRBV12-1 with TRBJ1-5. TRBV12-1 is flagged as a pseudogene. The CDR3 is 16 residues long. Here the CDR3 DNA reads TGTGCCAGCAGCTTTGTGGGGGGATGTGGCAATCAGCCCCAGCATTTT. This gives the protein CASSFVGGCGNQPQHF.

This rearrangement joins TRBV7-9 to TRBJ2-5, with D possibly matching TRBD2 (5 bases). Per the germline V gene, CDR1 is SEHNR and CDR2 is FQNEAQ (reference sequence). The CDR3 has 15 amino acids. V gave up 1 base and J gave up 5 bases, with 14 bases separating them. The DNA of the CDR3 is TGTGCCAGCAGCTTAGAGACTATACCACGGGAGACCCAGTACTTC. It encodes CASSLETIPRETQYF.

This rearrangement joins TRBV29-1 to TRBJ2-1; D call uncertain. The V gene's germline CDR1 is SQVTM and CDR2 ANQGSEA. The length of the CDR3 is 12 residues. V lost 4 bases and J 3 bases, leaving 7 bases between the germline ends. The CDR3 region is CSVGQIYNEQFF. DNA for the CDR3: TGCAGCGTTGGTCAGATCTACAATGAGCAGTTCTTC.

In its sample, this clone was seen a few times. V usage is TRBV28 and J usage is TRBJ2-5; D remains unclear. The CDR3 sequence is 12 residues long. Trimming shortened V by 7 bases and J by 9 bases, and 15 bases separated the two germline ends. CDR1 and CDR2 (germline): MDHEN, SYDVKM. Here the CDR3 reads CASTSPGSAQYF. CDR3 nucleotide sequence: TGTGCCAGCACCTCCCCCGGGTCGGCCCAGTACTTC.